This TCR beta chain is from a study of shared clonotypes between healthy human individuals (dated by TCRdb to about 2020). About the investigation overall: The cohort comprised a couple of women and three men aged 18 to 49 years. Per donor, three plates each were used for CD4 naive and CD4 memory, two for CD8 naive, and one for CD8 memory. To estimate repertoire size and how much clonotypes are shared between individuals, the study performed deep sequencing of blood TCR repertoires from a few healthy adults. Libraries were prepared and TCR repertoires were sequenced by different laboratories using diverse techniques, in order to increase sequencing depth and limit assay-specific biases. Between about 0.9 and 8.9 billion PBMCs per donor were obtained by leukapheresis. General conclusions and limits of the study: The small number of donors limited the genetic and exposure-history diversity represented. Only blood was sampled, and tissue TCR repertoires likely differ from those in blood. Compared with non-shared clonotypes, the clonotypes found in all four sorted-subset donors had higher generation probabilities. Rarefaction of sorted-subset datasets indicated incomplete sequencing despite the large sequencing depth. Sharing across several donors was observed for about 5% of naive CD4, over 3% of naive CD8, over 2% of memory CD4, and about 0.4% of memory CD8 clonotypes. Pairwise subsampling led to the expectation that sequencing depth would affect the degree of clonotype sharing among donors. Naive subsets generally had larger estimated clonotype richness than memory subsets.

CDR1 PRHDT and CDR2 FYEKMQ were looked up in the germline V gene (reference sequence). V is cut by 1 base and J by 6 bases, and the space between the germline ends is 6 bases. Inclusive of the bounding cysteine and phenylalanine, the CDR3 is 12 residues long. The kept DNA is CDR3 alone, 36 bases in frame from the first base. Of note for this clone: Its antigen has not been determined. Base qualities are not at hand, and no much larger clone is one base apart.

For the CD8 naive samples, CD45RO-negative cells were positively selected for CCR7, yielding a CD45RA+CCR7+ population from which TemRA cells were excluded. Donors were healthy HIV-negative adults with no recently reported acute infections or vaccinations. Every donor was a Caucasian adult living in Nashville, Tennessee, USA. Blood was collected by leukapheresis, and PBMCs were isolated by Ficoll-Histopaque density gradient centrifugation and then cryopreserved in liquid nitrogen vapor phase. Analytical flow cytometry was used to check the purity and quantity of every magnetically sorted T cell population. From each sorted fraction, genomic DNA was isolated and quantified by UV absorbance on a Nanodrop 2000c. Using the deep immunoSEQ assay, multiplex PCR amplified TCR CDR3 regions from genomic DNA. Genomic DNA extracted from each cell subset was distributed evenly over all wells of several immunoSEQ 96-well plates, and each plate served as one replicate. Each replicate PCR for sorted subsets received roughly 200 ng genomic DNA, equal to about 29,000 T cell genomes. Purified libraries were measured with a Qubit 3.0 fluorometer, size-checked on a Bioanalyzer 2100, and measured again with the KAPA Library Quantification kit. Every immunoSEQ 96-well plate was sequenced on a separate single-read 150-cycle Illumina NextSeq 550 flow cell. The paper's processing steps were these. Because the immunoSEQ output included only junctional sequences and no quality scores, the filtering could not be the same as the filtering used for full-length reads. To assign V/J genes and CDR3, sequences were annotated against IMGT germline references using PyIR, a Python wrapper for IgBLAST v1.9. Reads were removed for weak V/J assignments (E-value above 1e-6), missing CDR3, stop codons, out-of-frame junctions, or ambiguous translated residues. V3J clonotypes were defined by identical inferred V gene, J gene, and CDR3 amino acid sequence. To compute the percentage overlap between repertoires, the number of shared unique clonotypes was divided by the size of the smaller repertoire. Three approaches were used to assess repertoire richness: RTK rarefaction, the Chao1 estimator, and Recon v2.1 estimates of unobserved clonotypes. For all TCRbeta clonotypes obtained by the gDNA method from four donors, generation probabilities were computed with OLGA. TCRdb provides this immuneACCESS table in a form limited to in-frame rearrangements. Some clones are lacking; in checked studies, under half of them reflect an unresolved V gene, and why the rest are absent is not known. For V, J and clone size, that table is used; D and trimming come from the DNA. The sample table shows about 2 million clones, and less than 95% are seen once. Jointly, the top ten make up approximately 1% of the sample.

The sample taken for sequencing was naive CD8+ T cells sorted from blood. The sample's cell subset or site label, decoded: CD45RA+CCR7+. The V and J genes are TRBV13 and TRBJ1-1, with the D gene too uncertain to name. This clonotype originated in a man younger than 35 in good health. The nucleotide sequence reads TGTGCCAGCAGCTTAGTAGGGTCTGAAGCTTTCTTT. Its translation is CASSLVGSEAFF. Reference TRBV13 and TRBJ1-1 proteins supply the regions before and after the CDR3; the full variable domain is: AAGVIQSPRHLIKEKRETATLKCYPIPRHDTVYWYQQGPGQDPQFLISFYEKMQSDKGSIPDRFSAQQFSDYHSELNMSSLELGDSALYFCASSLVGSEAFFGQGTRLTVV.